This T cell receptor beta chain appears in the sequencing data of a study of PD-1 blockade in classical Hodgkin lymphoma (dated by TCRdb to the early 2020s). About the full investigation: Nivolumab dosing was 3 mg/kg intravenously every 2 weeks, continuing until either disease progression or unacceptable toxicity. The study used TCR beta sequencing and CyTOF to define a peripheral blood immune signature of response to PD-1 blockade in classical Hodgkin lymphoma.

The Qiagen DNeasy kit was used to extract genomic DNA both from unsorted PBMCs and from the negatively selected CD4+ and CD8+ fractions. Amplification of TCR beta CDR3 regions was done by immunoSEQ multiplex PCR with primers that anneal to V and J segments. A synthetic immune receptor repertoire was used to minimize amplification bias, and any residual bias was removed computationally once sequencing was done. The paper's data handling went like this. Repertoire diversity was quantified as the Shannon entropy index using custom Python scripts. Unsorted, CD4+ and CD8+ repertoires were examined separately, except in combined analyses, for which CD4+ and CD8+ sequences were merged in silico. Clonal expansion was defined as at least a 2-fold frequency increase after treatment relative to C1D1, with a pseudocount of 0.5 for undetected baseline clones. Clones with 0 or 1 copy at C1D1 were classified as singleton clones, and clones with 2 or more copies were classified as non-singleton clones. Clones expanded in unsorted samples were labelled as CD4+, CD8+ or unknown by matching protein sequences in sorted samples from the same patient. Wilcoxon tests on paired samples were used to test changes in diversity from C1D1 to C4D1. As stored in TCRdb, this immuneACCESS dataset retains in-frame rearrangements with V and J assigned. A fraction of the clones does not appear; measured against another copy, unresolved V genes explain less than half of the discrepancy, and the remainder lacks a known reason. The V and J calls and the clone size are those of that table, but D and trimming were determined from the DNA. In all, the sample holds some 96,000 clones, and over 80% of those were seen once. Of the sample, 10% to 15% is held by the ten largest clones.

V and J lose 5 bases and 3 bases, and a span of 11 bases separates them. Inclusive of the bounding cysteine and phenylalanine, the CDR3 is 14 residues long. Of the read, only the CDR3 DNA is kept; its 42 bases are in frame from base 1. CDR1 is given as MNHNS and CDR2 as SASEGT, both from the germline V gene. Concerning this clone itself: The antigen it recognizes is unknown. One base away there is no much larger clone; base qualities are not given.

Broader findings and caveats from the paper: The study covered only a single clinical trial cohort, and the causes of the repertoire differences, possibly disease activity or prior therapy, were still not defined. Baseline TCR diversity was reported to be lower in newly diagnosed patients than in healthy donors and to be lower still in relapsed/refractory patients. Trial patients with a complete response had baseline diversity similar to that of newly diagnosed patients, while partial responders and progressors had significantly lower diversity. CD4+ but not CD8+ TCR diversity rose significantly by C4D1 (p=0.0027 vs p=0.16), most apparent in complete responders (p=0.02). Patients starting nivolumab less than 1 year after ASCT had lower diversity and were excluded from later analyses to avoid confounding by immune reconstitution.

Explained via the paper, the time point label denotes: cycle 1 day 1 (C1D1), immediately before nivolumab initiation. Relapse after autologous stem cell transplantation had occurred in all trial patients, and cohorts A, B and C were distinguished by prior brentuximab vedotin exposure. A total of roughly 57 patients with relapsed/refractory classical Hodgkin lymphoma made up the trial cohort, and each patient's best overall response was complete response, partial response or progressive disease. Single-agent nivolumab was administered to trial patients in the multi-cohort phase II CheckMate 205 trial. Best overall response was determined by an independent review committee according to the 2007 International Working Group response criteria. Trial PBMCs were collected just before the start of nivolumab (C1D1) and during therapy at cycle 2 day 1 and cycle 4 day 1. Peripheral blood was collected in 8 mL Vacutainer Cell Preparation Tubes, from which PBMCs were isolated by centrifugation and then cryopreserved.

The sequence was collected from a human donor with classical Hodgkin lymphoma. The V gene is TRBV6-1 and the J gene is TRBJ1-5; no D gene call is confident. The source was peripheral blood mononuclear cells (PBMCs), collected at baseline. This receptor carries the CDR3 CASSRGGLNQPQHF. Here is the DNA: TGTGCCAGCAGTCGTGGCGGACTCAATCAGCCCCAGCATTTT.